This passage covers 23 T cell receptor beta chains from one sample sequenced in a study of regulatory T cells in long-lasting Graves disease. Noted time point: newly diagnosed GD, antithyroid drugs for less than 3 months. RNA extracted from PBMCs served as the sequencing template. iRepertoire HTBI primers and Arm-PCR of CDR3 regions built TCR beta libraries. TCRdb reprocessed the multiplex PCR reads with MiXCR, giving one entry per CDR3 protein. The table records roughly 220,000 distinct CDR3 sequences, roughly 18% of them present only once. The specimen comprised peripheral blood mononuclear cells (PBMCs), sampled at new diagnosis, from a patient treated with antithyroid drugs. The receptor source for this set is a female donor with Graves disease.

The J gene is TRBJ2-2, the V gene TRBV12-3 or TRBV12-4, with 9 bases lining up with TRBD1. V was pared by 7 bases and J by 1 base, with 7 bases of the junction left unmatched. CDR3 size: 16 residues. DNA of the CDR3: TGTGCCAGCACCACAGGGGGCAAGGGGAACACCGGGGAGCTGTTTTTT. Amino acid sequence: CASTTGGKGNTGELFF.

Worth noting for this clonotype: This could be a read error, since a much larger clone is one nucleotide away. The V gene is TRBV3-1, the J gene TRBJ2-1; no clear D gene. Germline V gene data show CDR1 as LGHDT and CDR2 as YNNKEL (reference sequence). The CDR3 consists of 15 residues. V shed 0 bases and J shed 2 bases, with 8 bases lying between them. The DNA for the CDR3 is TGTGCCAGCAGCCAAGAGATTTGCGCCTACAATGAGCAGTTCTTC. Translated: CASSQEICAYNEQFF.

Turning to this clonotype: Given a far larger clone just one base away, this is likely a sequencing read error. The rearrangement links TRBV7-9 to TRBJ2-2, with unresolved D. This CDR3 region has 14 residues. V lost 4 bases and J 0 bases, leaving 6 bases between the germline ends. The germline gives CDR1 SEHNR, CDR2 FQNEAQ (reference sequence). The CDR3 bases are TGTGCCAGCAGCTCCGGGTCGAACACCGGGGAGCTGTTTTTT. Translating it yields CASSSGSNTGELFF.

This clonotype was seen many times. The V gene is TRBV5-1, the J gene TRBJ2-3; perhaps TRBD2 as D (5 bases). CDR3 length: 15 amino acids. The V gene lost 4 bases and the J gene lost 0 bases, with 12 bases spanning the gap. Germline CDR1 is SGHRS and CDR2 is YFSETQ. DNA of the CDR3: TGCGCCAGCAGCCCGACTACCTCTAGCACAGATACGCAGTATTTT. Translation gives CASSPTTSSTDTQYF.

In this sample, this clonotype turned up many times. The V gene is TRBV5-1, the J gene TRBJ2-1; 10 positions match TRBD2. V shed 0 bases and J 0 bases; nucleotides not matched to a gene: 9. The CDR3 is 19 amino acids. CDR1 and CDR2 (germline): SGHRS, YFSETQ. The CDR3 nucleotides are TGCGCCAGCAGCTTGGCGACTAGCGGGTGGGGGAGCTCCTACAATGAGCAGTTCTTC. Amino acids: CASSLATSGWGSSYNEQFF. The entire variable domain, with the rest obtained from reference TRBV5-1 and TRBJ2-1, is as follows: KAGVTQTPRYLIKTRGQQVTLSCSPISGHRSVSWYQQTPGQGLQFLFEYFSETQRNKGNFPGRFSGRQFSNSRSEMNVSTLELGDSALYLCASSLATSGWGSSYNEQFFGPGTRLTVL.

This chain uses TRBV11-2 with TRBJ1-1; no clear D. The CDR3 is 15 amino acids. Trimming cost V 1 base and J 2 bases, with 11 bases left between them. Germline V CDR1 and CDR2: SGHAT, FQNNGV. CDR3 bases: TGTGCCAGCAGCTTAGGAGGCCCGCGAAACACTGAAGCTTTCTTT. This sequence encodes CASSLGGPRNTEAFF. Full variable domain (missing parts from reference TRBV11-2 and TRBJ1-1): EAGVAQSPRYKIIEKRQSVAFWCNPISGHATLYWYQQILGQGPKLLIQFQNNGVVDDSQLPKDRFSAERLKGVDSTLKIQPAKLEDSAVYLCASSLGGPRNTEAFFGQGTRLTVV.

CDR3 nucleotide sequence: TGTGCCAGCAGTTGGGGACTAGCGGGAGAAGTTCCGACCACAGATACGCAGTATTTT. Its translation is CASSWGLAGEVPTTDTQYF. The genes are TRBV28 and TRBJ2-3; 14 positions match TRBD2. This CDR3 is built from 19 residues. Per germline, CDR1 MDHEN and CDR2 SYDVKM. With 4 bases clipped from V and 2 bases from J, the junction kept 11 bases outside the gene matches.

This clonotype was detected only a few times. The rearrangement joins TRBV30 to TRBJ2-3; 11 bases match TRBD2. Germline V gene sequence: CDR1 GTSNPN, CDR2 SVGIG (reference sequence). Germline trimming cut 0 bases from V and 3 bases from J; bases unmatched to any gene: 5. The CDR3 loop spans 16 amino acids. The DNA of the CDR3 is TGTGCCTGGAGTGTACTAGCGGGAGTTCGGACAGATACGCAGTATTTT. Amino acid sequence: CAWSVLAGVRTDTQYF.

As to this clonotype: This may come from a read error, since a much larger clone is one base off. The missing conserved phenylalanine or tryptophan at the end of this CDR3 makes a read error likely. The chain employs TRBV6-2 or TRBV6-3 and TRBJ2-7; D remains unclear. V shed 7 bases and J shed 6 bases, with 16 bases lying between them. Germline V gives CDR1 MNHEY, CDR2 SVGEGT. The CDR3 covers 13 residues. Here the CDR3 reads CASTKVVIGEQYS. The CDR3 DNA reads TGTGCCAGCACCAAAGTAGTCATAGGCGAGCAGTACTCC.

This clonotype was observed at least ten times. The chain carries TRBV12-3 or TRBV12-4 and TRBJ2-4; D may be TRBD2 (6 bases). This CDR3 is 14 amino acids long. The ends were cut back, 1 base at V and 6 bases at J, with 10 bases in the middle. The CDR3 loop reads CASSLGGGLNIQYF. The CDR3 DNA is TGTGCCAGCAGTTTAGGTGGGGGGTTAAACATTCAGTACTTC.

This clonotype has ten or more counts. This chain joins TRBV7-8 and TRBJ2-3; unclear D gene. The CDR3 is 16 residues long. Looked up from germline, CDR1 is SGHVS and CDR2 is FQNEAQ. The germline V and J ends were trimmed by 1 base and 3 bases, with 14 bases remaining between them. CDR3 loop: CASSLDPVGRTDTQYF. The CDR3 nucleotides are TGTGCCAGCAGCTTAGACCCAGTAGGTCGGACAGATACGCAGTATTTT.

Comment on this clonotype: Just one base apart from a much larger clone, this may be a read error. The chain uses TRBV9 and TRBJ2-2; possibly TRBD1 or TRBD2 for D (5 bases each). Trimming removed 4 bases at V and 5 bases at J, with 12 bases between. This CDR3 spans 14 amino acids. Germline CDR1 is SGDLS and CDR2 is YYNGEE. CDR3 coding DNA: TGTGCCAGCAGCCTAGGGACCTGTACCGGGGAGCTGTTTTTT. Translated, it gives CASSLGTCTGELFF.

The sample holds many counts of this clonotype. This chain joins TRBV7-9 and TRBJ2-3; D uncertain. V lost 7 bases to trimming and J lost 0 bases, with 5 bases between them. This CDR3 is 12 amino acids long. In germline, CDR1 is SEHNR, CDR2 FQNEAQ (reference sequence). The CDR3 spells CASIDSTDTQYF. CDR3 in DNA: TGTGCCAGCATCGACAGCACAGATACGCAGTATTTT.

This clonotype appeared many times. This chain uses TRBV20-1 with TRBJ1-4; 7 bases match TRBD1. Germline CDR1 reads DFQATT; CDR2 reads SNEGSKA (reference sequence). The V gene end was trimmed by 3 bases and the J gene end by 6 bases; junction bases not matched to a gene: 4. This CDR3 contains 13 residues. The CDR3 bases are TGCAGTGCTAGGACAGGGTCAGATGAAAAACTGTTTTTT. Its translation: CSARTGSDEKLFF.

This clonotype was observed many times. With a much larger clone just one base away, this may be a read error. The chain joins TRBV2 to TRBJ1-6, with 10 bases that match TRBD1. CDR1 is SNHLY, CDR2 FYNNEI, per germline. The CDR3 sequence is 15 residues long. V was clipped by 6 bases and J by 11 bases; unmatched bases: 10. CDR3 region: CASSAYDRGHPPLHF. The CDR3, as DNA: TGTGCCAGCAGCGCCTACGACAGGGGGCATCCACCCCTCCACTTT.

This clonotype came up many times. The CDR3 loop reads CASSEVALAGRYEQFF. DNA of the CDR3: TGTGCCAGCAGTGAAGTAGCCCTAGCGGGAAGGTATGAGCAGTTCTTC. The rearrangement uses TRBV6-2 or TRBV6-3 and TRBJ2-1; 9 bases map to TRBD2. V lost 5 bases and J lost 8; bases outside the gene matches: 13. This CDR3 has 16 residues. CDR1 is MNHEY, CDR2 SVGEGT, per germline.

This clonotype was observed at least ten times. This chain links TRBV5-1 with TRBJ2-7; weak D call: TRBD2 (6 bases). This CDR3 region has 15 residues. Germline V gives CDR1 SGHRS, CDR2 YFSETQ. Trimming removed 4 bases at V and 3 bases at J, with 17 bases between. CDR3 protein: CASSPLGGARYEQYF. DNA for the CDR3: TGCGCCAGCAGCCCTTTAGGCGGGGCTCGCTACGAGCAGTACTTC. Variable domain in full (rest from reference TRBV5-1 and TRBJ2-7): KAGVTQTPRYLIKTRGQQVTLSCSPISGHRSVSWYQQTPGQGLQFLFEYFSETQRNKGNFPGRFSGRQFSNSRSEMNVSTLELGDSALYLCASSPLGGARYEQYFGPGTRLTVT.

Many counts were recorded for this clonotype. The CDR3 sequence: CASSAGTGLEKLFF. The CDR3 DNA is TGTGCCAGCAGCGCCGGGACAGGGTTGGAAAAACTGTTTTTT. The chain has TRBV6-1 and TRBJ1-4; 9 bases line up with TRBD1. Germline loops: CDR1 MNHNS, CDR2 SASEGT. The ends lost 6 bases at V and 8 bases at J; junction bases unmatched: 7. This CDR3 contains 14 residues.

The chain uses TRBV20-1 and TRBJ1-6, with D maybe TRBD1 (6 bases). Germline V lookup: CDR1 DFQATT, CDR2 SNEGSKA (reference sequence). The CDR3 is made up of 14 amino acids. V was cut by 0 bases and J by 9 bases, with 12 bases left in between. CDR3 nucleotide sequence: TGCAGTGCTAGAGACGGGACAAGGGGTTCACCCCTCCACTTT. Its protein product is CSARDGTRGSPLHF.

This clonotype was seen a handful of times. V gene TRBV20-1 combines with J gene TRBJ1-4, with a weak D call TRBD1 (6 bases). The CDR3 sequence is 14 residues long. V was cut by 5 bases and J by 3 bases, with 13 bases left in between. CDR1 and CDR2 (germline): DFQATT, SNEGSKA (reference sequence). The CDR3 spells CSAPSGAPNEKLFF. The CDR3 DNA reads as TGCAGTGCTCCTTCAGGGGCTCCTAATGAAAAACTGTTTTTT.

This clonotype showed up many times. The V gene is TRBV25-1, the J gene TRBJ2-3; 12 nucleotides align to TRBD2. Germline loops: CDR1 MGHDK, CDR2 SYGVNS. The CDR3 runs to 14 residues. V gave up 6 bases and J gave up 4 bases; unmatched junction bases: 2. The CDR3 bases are TGTGCCAGCAGGACTAGCGGGAGCTCAGATACGCAGTATTTT. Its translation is CASRTSGSSDTQYF.

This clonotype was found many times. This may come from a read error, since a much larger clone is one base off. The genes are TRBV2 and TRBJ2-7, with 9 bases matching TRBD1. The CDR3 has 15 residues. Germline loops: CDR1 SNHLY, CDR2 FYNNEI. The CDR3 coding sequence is TGTGCCAGCAGTGAAAAGACAGGGGGTTACCACGAGCAGTGCTTC. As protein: CASSEKTGGYHEQCF.

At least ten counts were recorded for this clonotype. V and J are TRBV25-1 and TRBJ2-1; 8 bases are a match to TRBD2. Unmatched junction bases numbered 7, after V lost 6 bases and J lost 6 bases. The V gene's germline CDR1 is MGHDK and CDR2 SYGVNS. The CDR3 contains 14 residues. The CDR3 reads CASSVTSGSNEQFF. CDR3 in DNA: TGTGCCAGCAGCGTTACTAGCGGTTCCAATGAGCAGTTCTTC. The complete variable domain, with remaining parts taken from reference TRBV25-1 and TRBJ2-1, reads EADIYQTPRYLVIGTGKKITLECSQTMGHDKMYWYQQDPGMELHLIHYSYGVNSTEKGDLSSESTVSRIRTEHFPLTLESARPSHTSQYLCASSVTSGSNEQFFGPGTRLTVL.